The present T cell receptor beta chain was sequenced within a study of CD8 T cells in Susac syndrome. The length of the CDR3 is 14 residues. V lost 1 base, J lost 7 bases, and 3 bases stayed unmatched. Per the germline V gene, CDR1 is DFQATT and CDR2 is SNEGSKA (reference sequence). cDNA came from 0.5 to 1 ug RNA primed by random hexamers. Amplification of TCR beta CDR3 used immunoSEQ multiplex PCR across 54 Vbeta and 13 Jbeta. TCRdb re-derived calls from the immunoSEQ multiplex PCR reads in MiXCR, one entry per CDR3 protein. The sample shows 150,000 to 200,000 distinct CDR3 sequences, around 95% of them seen only once. Negative isolation was applied to CD8+ and CD4+ T cells, and FACS enrichment was applied to TEMRA cells.

V gene TRBV20-1 combines with J gene TRBJ2-1; TRBD2 matches at 11 bases. The specimen was CD8+ T cells from PBMCs. The source is a human donor with multiple sclerosis. The CDR3 region is CSARASGGTNEQFF. In DNA, the CDR3 is TGCAGTGCTAGAGCTAGCGGGGGGACTAATGAGCAGTTCTTC.